What follows are 13 T cell receptor beta chains derived from one specimen sequenced in a study of T cell responses to AZD1222 COVID-19 vaccine. The repertoire was sequenced with immunoSEQ multiplex PCR; TCRdb's copy has only in-frame clones and lacks some. The table lists approximately 200,000 clones, about 90% of them singletons. This specimen was peripheral blood, taken on day 0 of AZD1222 vaccination. The receptors were sampled from an adult in good health.

This clone has only one observation. The chain employs TRBV7-2 and TRBJ1-2; possible D gene TRBD1, 6 bases. The V and J ends lost 5 bases and 5 bases respectively, with 18 bases between them. This CDR3 spans 15 amino acids. The germline CDR1 and CDR2 sequences are SGHTA and FQGNSA. The CDR3 sequence is CASSPRTGAGYGYTF. CDR3 coding DNA: TGTGCCAGCAGCCCCAGGACGGGGGCCGGATATGGCTACACCTTC. Using reference TRBV7-2 and TRBJ1-2 for the parts outside the CDR3, the full variable domain is GAGVSQSPSNKVTEKGKDVELRCDPISGHTALYWYRQSLGQGLEFLIYFQGNSAPDKSGLPSDRFSAERTGGSVSTLTIQRTQQEDSAVYLCASSPRTGAGYGYTFGSGTRLTVV.

The chain is built from TRBV7-2 and TRBJ1-1, with a weak D call TRBD1 (6 bases). V lost 1 base and J lost 7, with 10 bases in between. The CDR3 has 13 amino acids. Germline V gene sequence: CDR1 SGHTA, CDR2 FQGNSA. The CDR3 DNA reads TGTGCCAGCAGCTTAGGGGGGGCTGGTGAAGCTTTCTTT. Amino acid sequence: CASSLGGAGEAFF.

V is TRBV5-1 and J is TRBJ1-5; TRBD1 might be the D (5 bases). The CDR3 length is 15 residues. The V and J ends lost 1 base and 1 base respectively, with 9 bases between them. Germline CDR1 reads SGHRS; CDR2 reads YFSETQ. CDR3 sequence: CASSLSAGSNQPQHF. CDR3 coding DNA: TGCGCCAGCAGCTTGTCGGCAGGGAGCAATCAGCCCCAGCATTTT.

The J gene is TRBJ1-1, the V gene TRBV6-5, with D hard to call. V was clipped by 4 bases and J by 7 bases, with 7 bases between them. Germline CDR1 MNHEY, CDR2 SVGAGI. This CDR3 contains 11 residues. The CDR3 nucleotides are TGTGCCAGCAGTTTTGATTTTGAAGCTTTCTTT. Amino acid sequence: CASSFDFEAFF.

The chain is built from TRBV7-2 and TRBJ1-2, with D perhaps TRBD1 (5 bases). This CDR3 has 15 residues. Germline CDR1 reads SGHTA; CDR2 reads FQGNSA. V lost 2 bases and J 4 bases, leaving 14 bases between the germline ends. The CDR3 loop is CASSLRRDQSYGYTF. The CDR3 nucleotides are TGTGCCAGCAGCTTACGCCGGGACCAATCCTATGGCTACACCTTC.

This rearrangement joins TRBV5-6 to TRBJ1-5, with TRBD1 as a possible D gene (5 bases). This CDR3 contains 16 residues. Germline CDR1 is SGHDT and CDR2 is YYEEEE. V was trimmed by 4 bases and J by 3 bases, leaving 17 bases between them. CDR3 in DNA: TGTGCCAGCAGCCTAGACGGGGGGTTGAACAATCAGCCCCAGCATTTT. This sequence encodes CASSLDGGLNNQPQHF.

The chain is built from TRBV6-5 and TRBJ2-3; 7 bases match TRBD1. There are 15 residues in the CDR3. V was clipped by 10 bases and J by 2 bases; unmatched bases: 12. CDR1 is MNHEY, CDR2 SVGAGI, per germline. The CDR3 region has the DNA TGTGCCACCGCTAGGGGGCAGGGGTCCACAGATACGCAGTATTTT. Translation gives CATARGQGSTDTQYF.

The chain combines TRBV3-1 (or the pseudogene TRBV3-2) with TRBJ2-2; the D is unclear. The length of the CDR3 is 18 residues. Trimming took 0 bases from V and 7 from J, leaving 21 bases between them. CDR1 is LGHDT, CDR2 YNNKEL, per germline (reference sequence). The CDR3 bases are TGTGCCAGCAGCCAAGACCCGCCGTCCTTAATTTCTAACGGGGAGCTGTTTTTT. This codes for CASSQDPPSLISNGELFF.

The CDR3 DNA follows: TGTGCCAGCAGCTTTAATCTCGGAAAAGGGGAAGCTTTCTTT. Its translation is CASSFNLGKGEAFF. The chain is built from TRBV5-6 and TRBJ1-1; D call uncertain. Germline CDR1 is SGHDT and CDR2 is YYEEEE. This CDR3 has 14 amino acids. V lost 2 bases and J 8 bases, leaving 16 bases between the germline ends.

About this clone: Distinct nucleotide sequences in the sample also encode this CDR3. The chain couples TRBV2 to TRBJ2-7; no clear D. This CDR3 spans 10 amino acids. CDR1 and CDR2 (germline): SNHLY, FYNNEI. Trimming stripped 5 bases from V and 3 bases from J, with 2 bases between. DNA of the CDR3: TGTGCCAGCAGTAACTACGAGCAGTACTTC. It codes for CASSNYEQYF.

The chain is built from TRBV24-1 and TRBJ2-1; 7 bases are shared with TRBD1. Trimming removed 9 bases from V and 7 bases from J; junction bases left unmatched: 8. The length of the CDR3 is 13 residues. The germline gives CDR1 KGHDR, CDR2 SFDVKD. The CDR3 sequence: CATPGQQINEQFF. The CDR3 coding sequence is TGTGCCACCCCGGGACAGCAAATTAATGAGCAGTTCTTC.

The V call is TRBV19, the J call TRBJ2-5; 8 bases line up with TRBD1. Per the germline V gene, CDR1 is LNHDA and CDR2 is SQIVND (reference sequence). This CDR3 has 13 amino acids. J lost 5 bases, V lost 6 bases, and 5 bases had no gene match. CDR3 residues: CASSFGQGETQYF. The CDR3 coding sequence is TGTGCCAGTAGCTTCGGACAGGGTGAGACCCAGTACTTC.

The V gene is TRBV5-1, the J gene TRBJ2-2; TRBD2 matches at 8 bases. CDR3 length: 16 amino acids. The germline V gene has CDR1 SGHRS and CDR2 YFSETQ. V dropped 0 bases and J dropped 7; count of bases not matched to a gene: 8. CDR3 protein: CASSLEGTSSLGELFF. The CDR3 DNA is TGCGCCAGCAGCTTGGAAGGGACTAGTAGTCTCGGGGAGCTGTTTTTT.